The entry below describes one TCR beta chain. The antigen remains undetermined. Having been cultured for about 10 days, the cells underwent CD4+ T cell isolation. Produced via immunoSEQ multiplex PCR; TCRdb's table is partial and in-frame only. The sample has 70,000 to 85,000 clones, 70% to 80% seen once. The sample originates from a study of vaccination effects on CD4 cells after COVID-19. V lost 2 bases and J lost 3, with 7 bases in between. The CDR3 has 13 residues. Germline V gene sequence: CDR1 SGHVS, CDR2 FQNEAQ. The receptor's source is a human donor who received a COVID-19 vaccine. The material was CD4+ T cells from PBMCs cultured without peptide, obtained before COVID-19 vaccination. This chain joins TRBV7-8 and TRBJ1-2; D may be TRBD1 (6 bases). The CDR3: CASSLQGYYGYTF. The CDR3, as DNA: TGTGCCAGCAGCTTACAGGGGTACTATGGCTACACCTTC.